This entry lists 24 T cell receptor beta chains sequenced from one sample in a study of OX40 agonist ivuxolimab in advanced cancers. Some clones are missing from TCRdb's copy, which holds only in-frame ones; the method was immunoSEQ multiplex PCR. The table shows about 40,000 clones, with more than 75% occurring only once. Specimen: CD4+ or CD8+ T cells sorted from blood, collected in a trial of the OX40 agonist ivuxolimab. The receptors stem from an adult with an advanced solid tumor such as melanoma, head and neck, liver or kidney cancer.

The chain links TRBV6-1 to TRBJ1-1; maybe TRBD1 (5 bases). Germline-derived CDR1 and CDR2 are MNHNS and SASEGT. V was shortened by 2 bases and J by 7 bases, with 20 bases between the two germline ends. The CDR3 runs 16 residues. This CDR3 is CASSERGTRRVGEAFF. CDR3 nucleotides: TGTGCCAGCAGTGAAAGGGGAACCCGGCGGGTCGGTGAAGCTTTCTTT.

The gene calls are TRBV5-1 and TRBJ2-6, with D uncertain. The germline V gene encodes CDR1 SGHRS and CDR2 YFSETQ. The CDR3 loop spans 17 amino acids. V shed 0 bases and J shed 0 bases, with 10 bases lying between them. CDR3 sequence (DNA): TGCGCCAGCAGCTTGGAGACGGCGCTCTCTGGGGCCAACGTCCTGACTTTC. This encodes CASSLETALSGANVLTF.

The gene calls are TRBV4-3 and TRBJ2-2; perhaps TRBD2 as D (6 bases). The CDR3 length is 17 residues. CDR1 is LGHNA, CDR2 YSLEER, per germline. Trimming took 4 bases from V and 5 from J, leaving 20 bases between them. The CDR3 sequence is CASSLSWAGSGTGELFF. The CDR3 DNA follows: TGCGCCAGCAGCCTTTCGTGGGCGGGAAGCGGTACCGGGGAGCTGTTTTTT.

Here the CDR3 DNA reads TGTGCCAGCAGCTTAGAATCCCGGGCTGCTGAGCAGTTCTTC. Translation: CASSLESRAAEQFF. This chain joins TRBV7-2 and TRBJ2-1, with D unclear. This CDR3 is built from 14 residues. Germline CDR1 and CDR2: SGHTA and FQGNSA. With 1 base removed from V and 9 bases from J, the gap between germline ends came to 13 bases.

In its sample, this clone was seen a few times. The chain links TRBV7-3 to TRBJ2-1; 9 positions agree with TRBD2. Germline CDR1 SGHTA, CDR2 FQGTGA. The CDR3 is made up of 15 amino acids. The V gene end was trimmed by 5 bases and the J gene end by 3 bases; junction bases not matched to a gene: 5. CDR3 residues: CASSLGTSFYNEQFF. CDR3 coding DNA: TGTGCCAGCAGCCTAGGGACTAGCTTCTACAATGAGCAGTTCTTC.

This clone has just a few counts. The J gene is TRBJ2-7, the V gene TRBV19; D may be TRBD2 (6 bases). The germline V and J ends were trimmed by 1 base and 2 bases, with 18 bases remaining between them. Per germline, CDR1 LNHDA and CDR2 SQIVND (reference sequence). There are 17 residues in the CDR3. The CDR3 DNA follows: TGTGCCAGTAGTATAGGGACCACCCGGGACTTCCCCTACGAGCAGTACTTC. It is translated as CASSIGTTRDFPYEQYF.

V gene TRBV6-1 combines with J gene TRBJ2-7; 10 bases map to TRBD1. Germline assignment: CDR1 MNHNS and CDR2 SASEGT. The CDR3 consists of 14 residues. Trimming took 7 bases from V and 7 from J; bases not matched to a gene: 10. The CDR3 region is CASIATGGLREQYF. In DNA form, the CDR3 reads TGTGCCAGCATCGCGACAGGGGGCTTGAGAGAGCAGTACTTC.

The chain has TRBV27 and TRBJ2-3, with TRBD1 identical over 7 bases. CDR1 MNHEY and CDR2 SMNVEV come from the germline V gene (reference sequence). Trimming took 5 bases from V and 2 from J; bases not matched to a gene: 10. This CDR3 contains 16 residues. The CDR3 here is CASSPGQQPPTDTQYF. The CDR3 region has the DNA TGTGCCAGCAGTCCGGGACAGCAACCACCCACAGATACGCAGTATTTT.

The V call is TRBV5-4, the J call TRBJ1-4; the D gene is possibly TRBD1 (5 bases). Trimming removed 0 bases at V and 7 bases at J, with 13 bases between. This CDR3 is 15 amino acids long. CDR1 and CDR2 (germline): SGHNT, YYREEE (reference sequence). The CDR3 loop is CASSLGVRGGEKLFF. CDR3 DNA: TGTGCCAGCAGCTTGGGGGTTCGCGGGGGTGAAAAACTGTTTTTT.

The V call is TRBV4-3, the J call TRBJ2-3, with 10 bases matching TRBD2. The CDR3 runs to 16 residues. The junction had 9 bases not matched to a gene; V was cut back by 4 bases and J by 5 bases. The germline V gene encodes CDR1 LGHNA and CDR2 YSLEER. CDR3: CASSRKEIAGGDTQYF. The CDR3 bases are TGCGCCAGCAGCCGAAAGGAAATAGCGGGGGGAGATACGCAGTATTTT.

The V call is TRBV4-1, the J call TRBJ2-4, with D tentatively TRBD1 (6 bases). The CDR3 runs to 16 residues. V lost 1 base and J lost 8, with 18 bases in between. Germline V CDR1 and CDR2: MGHRA, YSYEKL. The CDR3: CASSQGGRSIPDIQYF. The CDR3 nucleotides read TGCGCCAGCAGCCAAGGGGGGCGGTCCATTCCGGACATTCAGTACTTC.

The J gene is TRBJ1-1, the V gene TRBV7-2; D is possibly TRBD1 (6 bases). Germline CDR1 is SGHTA and CDR2 is FQGNSA. Trimming cost V 3 bases and J 4 bases, with 12 bases left between them. The CDR3 contains 14 residues. This CDR3 reads CASSFDRQSTEAFF. The CDR3 DNA is TGTGCCAGCAGCTTCGACAGGCAGAGCACTGAAGCTTTCTTT.

This chain connects TRBV5-1 to TRBJ2-7; D remains unclear. This CDR3 has 15 amino acids. CDR1 and CDR2 from the germline V gene are SGHRS and YFSETQ. Trimming cost V 0 bases and J 0 bases, with 10 bases left between them. The CDR3 nucleotides are TGCGCCAGCAGCTTGGCTCCGGGTCTCTCCTACGAGCAGTACTTC. It codes for CASSLAPGLSYEQYF.

This clone was counted once. The chain has TRBV20-1 and TRBJ2-1, with a weak D call TRBD2 (5 bases). Trimming removed 1 base at V and 12 bases at J, with 10 bases between. The CDR3 is 11 amino acids. Germline V gives CDR1 DFQATT, CDR2 SNEGSKA (reference sequence). For the CDR3, the DNA is TGCAGTGCTAGAGCGGACTTCAGGCAGTTCTTC. It is translated as CSARADFRQFF.

The chain employs TRBV4-1 and TRBJ1-2; 9 bases line up with TRBD1. The V gene end was trimmed by 2 bases and the J gene end by 4 bases; junction bases not matched to a gene: 5. Germline V gene data show CDR1 as MGHRA and CDR2 as YSYEKL. This CDR3 has 15 residues. As DNA, the CDR3 is TGCGCCAGCAGCCAATTAGTGACAGGGGGCTATGGCTACACCTTC. Amino acid sequence: CASSQLVTGGYGYTF.

This chain uses TRBV5-1 with TRBJ1-1; 11 nucleotides agree with TRBD1. CDR3 length: 15 amino acids. Trimming took 4 bases from V and 6 from J; bases not matched to a gene: 8. The germline gives CDR1 SGHRS, CDR2 YFSETQ. The CDR3 DNA reads TGCGCCAGCAGCCCAGGACAGGGGGCTCAGCCTGAAGCTTTCTTT. It specifies CASSPGQGAQPEAFF.

The rearrangement joins TRBV5-4 to TRBJ1-3; perhaps TRBD1 as D (6 bases). Germline V lookup: CDR1 SGHNT, CDR2 YYREEE (reference sequence). The length of the CDR3 is 15 residues. V was pared by 3 bases and J by 0 bases, with 10 bases between. This chain's CDR3 is CASSSGASSGNTIYF. As DNA, the CDR3 is TGTGCCAGCAGCTCAGGGGCGAGCTCTGGAAACACCATATATTTT.

The J gene is TRBJ1-1, the V gene TRBV7-9; D is unresolved. The germline CDR1 and CDR2 sequences are SEHNR and FQNEAQ (reference sequence). This CDR3 is 14 amino acids long. The V gene lost 4 bases and the J gene lost 4 bases, with 13 bases spanning the gap. The CDR3 loop reads CASSSATKATEAFF. The CDR3 DNA is TGTGCCAGCAGCTCGGCGACAAAAGCCACTGAAGCTTTCTTT.

This chain connects TRBV7-6 to TRBJ2-2, with 7 bases that match TRBD1. V dropped 2 bases and J dropped 4; count of bases not matched to a gene: 4. The CDR3 consists of 15 residues. CDR1 is SGHVS, CDR2 FNYEAQ, per germline. CDR3 loop: CASSLQGGVTGELFF. The DNA of the CDR3 is TGTGCCAGCAGCTTACAAGGGGGCGTCACCGGGGAGCTGTTTTTT.

The chain recombines TRBV10-1 with TRBJ2-2; D is unresolved. Germline loops: CDR1 WNHNN, CDR2 SYGVQD (reference sequence). The CDR3 runs 14 residues. The V end was cut by 5 bases, the J end by 4 bases, with 11 bases between. CDR3 nucleotide sequence: TGCGCCAGCAGTTGTGGGATCTTCACCGGGGAGCTGTTTTTT. Its protein product is CASSCGIFTGELFF.

Concerning this clone itself: Other DNA sequences of this sample code for an identical CDR3. The genes are TRBV5-6 and TRBJ1-5; 8 bases are shared with TRBD1. Germline assignment: CDR1 SGHDT and CDR2 YYEEEE. The CDR3 contains 15 residues. The V and J ends lost 2 bases and 2 bases, in that order; junction bases with no gene match: 3. Here the CDR3 DNA reads TGTGCCAGCAGCTTAGGACAGGGTGGCAATCAGCCCCAGCATTTT. Translated, it gives CASSLGQGGNQPQHF.

The CDR3, as DNA: TGTGCCAGCAGTTTGGGACTAGAGCAGTTCTTC. This gives the protein CASSLGLEQFF. This chain links TRBV27 with TRBJ2-1; 7 bases map to TRBD2. The CDR3 length is 11 residues. The V segment lost 3 bases and the J segment 10 bases; nucleotides outside the gene matches: 0. CDR1 is MNHEY, CDR2 SMNVEV, per germline (reference sequence).

The chain has TRBV19 and TRBJ2-7; D is unresolved. Germline assignment: CDR1 LNHDA and CDR2 SQIVND (reference sequence). The CDR3 loop spans 14 amino acids. The V end was cut by 4 bases, the J end by 4 bases, with 14 bases between. The DNA for the CDR3 is TGTGCCAGTAGTACCTTGGTCCCGCCTTACGAGCAGTACTTC. Translating gives CASSTLVPPYEQYF.

This clone is medium-sized (0.01 to 0.1%) by share. This sequence joins TRBV5-1 and TRBJ2-7, with D tentatively TRBD1 (6 bases). CDR1 is SGHRS and CDR2 is YFSETQ in the germline V gene. CDR3 size: 12 residues. Trimming took 4 bases from V and 6 from J, leaving 11 bases between them. CDR3 in DNA: TGCGCCAGCAGCACCCAGGGGTCCGAGCAGTACTTC. It encodes CASSTQGSEQYF.